The TCR beta chain under discussion was sequenced for a study of naive CD8 T cells in extremely preterm neonates. Study results and limitations: Compared with older groups, preterm CDR3s were shorter, with fewer N additions and less trimming.

In the case of this clone: Its antigen remains unidentified.

CDR3 length: 12 amino acids. Trimming took off 4 bases at V and 6 bases at J, with 10 bases between the two ends. The germline V gene encodes CDR1 MNHEY and CDR2 SVGAGI. Healthy nonsmoking adults and healthy children aged roughly 16-60 months donated peripheral blood. Healthy nonsmoking adult controls were aged roughly 20-55 years, with median age approximately 42 years. The table came from immunoSEQ multiplex PCR; TCRdb's copy has only in-frame clones and leaves some out. The sample has about 7,000 clones; about 98% are singletons. This sequence was found in a human donor in good health. Sequences were obtained from naive CD8+ T cells from blood. The V and J genes are TRBV6-5 and TRBJ2-7, with D maybe TRBD1 (6 bases). The CDR3 nucleotides are TGTGCCAGCAGTTCACAGGGTCTCGAGCAGTACTTC. This translates into CASSSQGLEQYF.